A selection of T cell receptor beta chains follows, all from one sample in a study of regulatory T cells in long-lasting Graves disease. MiXCR was run by TCRdb on the multiplex PCR reads, yielding one entry per CDR3 protein. The sample lists 440,000 or so distinct CDR3 sequences, about 15% occurring once. Another study also made use of these data, one on T cells in Graves' hyperthyroidism and ophthalmopathy.

The sequencing used peripheral blood mononuclear cells (PBMCs), collected at new diagnosis, from a patient treated with antithyroid drugs. The source is a woman aged 25 to 39 with Graves disease. CDR3s include the opening cysteine and the closing phenylalanine or tryptophan. A D gene is named only where the DNA matches it firmly. Some rows mark clone size as missing; the rest say once, few, many or name a class of expanded clone.

j_call v_call clone_size d_call cdr3_nt cdr3_aa
TRBJ2-3 TRBV2 NA TRBD2 TGTGCCAGCAGCGGGACTAGCGGGAGCGATTACATTCGTACGCAGTATTTT CASSGTSGSDYIRTQYF
TRBJ2-7 TRBV3-1 few TRBD1 TGTGCCAGCGGGGGCAGGGGGAGCTCCTACGAGCAGTACTTC CASGGRGSSYEQYF
TRBJ2-1 TRBV19 few NA TGTGCCAGTAGTATTGAGGGGTTGACCTACAATGAGCAGTTCTTC CASSIEGLTYNEQFF
TRBJ2-3 TRBV12-3/TRBV12-4 NA NA TGTGCCAGCAGGCAAGCTCTAGATCCGCAGTATTTT CASRQALDPQYF
TRBJ2-2 TRBV12-3/TRBV12-4 many TRBD2 TGTGCCAGCAGTTCGCGACTAGCGGCGGGCGGGGAGCTGTTTTTT CASSSRLAAGGELFF
TRBJ1-5 TRBV5-1 many NA TGCGCCAGCAGCTTGGAACCTCGGGGGCGCATTAGTCAGCCCCAGCATTTT CASSLEPRGRISQPQHF
TRBJ1-2 TRBV6-1 NA NA TGTGCCAGCAGTGAACAGGGGTTCGTCTATGGCTACACCTTC CASSEQGFVYGYTF
TRBJ2-1 TRBV15 NA TRBD2 TGTGCCACCAGCAGAACCGGAGAGCTAGCGGGAGTCCCCGAGGACAATGAGCAGTTCTTC CATSRTGELAGVPEDNEQFF
TRBJ2-2 TRBV12-3/TRBV12-4 many TRBD2 TGTGCCACCAACAGGGGACTAGCGGGTTCGAACACCGGGGAGCTGTTTTTT CATNRGLAGSNTGELFF
TRBJ2-2 TRBV6-1 NA TRBD1 TGTGCCAGCAGTCGGGGGACAGGTGTCACCGGGGAGCTGTTTTTT CASSRGTGVTGELFF
TRBJ2-1 TRBV20-1 NA TRBD1 TGCAGTGCAACGCCCGCGGGACAGGGGGCCGATGAGCAGTTCTTC CSATPAGQGADEQFF
TRBJ2-5 TRBV3-1 many TRBD2 TGTGCCAGCAGTCCGACTAGCGGGAGGAGCGCCCAAGAGACCCAGTACTTC CASSPTSGRSAQETQYF
TRBJ1-1 TRBV5-4 few NA TGTGCCAGCAGCTCCGTGGGCCAGGGCGAAGCTTTCTTT CASSSVGQGEAFF
TRBJ2-7 TRBV15 NA NA TGTGCCACCAGCGGCGGGCGCTACGAGCAGTACTTC CATSGGRYEQYF
TRBJ2-1 TRBV12-5 many TRBD2 TGTGCTAGTGGTTTGAGACCCTCGGGACTAGCGGGAGGGCCGGGTTACAATGAGCAGTTCTTC CASGLRPSGLAGGPGYNEQFF
TRBJ2-2 TRBV5-1 many NA TGCGCCAGCAGCTCCGTTGCCGTGCCGGTGACCGGGGAGCTGTTTTTT CASSSVAVPVTGELFF
TRBJ2-5 TRBV20-1 NA NA TGCAGTGCAGGGCGGGGAGAGACCCAGTACTTC CSAGRGETQYF
TRBJ2-5 TRBV11-2 many TRBD2 TGTGCCAGCAGCTTAGCGGGGACTAGCGGGACCTCTCGGGGGACCCAGTACTTC CASSLAGTSGTSRGTQYF
TRBJ2-7 TRBV20-1 many NA TGCAGTGCTAGAGGAAGGGTGGACTACGAGCAGTACTTC CSARGRVDYEQYF
TRBJ2-2 TRBV7-8 many TRBD2 TGTGCCAGCAGCTTGGGGAGGGGACGGGGCACCGGGGAGCTGTTTTTT CASSLGRGRGTGELFF
TRBJ1-1 TRBV5-1 many TRBD1 TGCGCCAGCAGCATCAGGGGGATCACTGAAGCTTTCTTT CASSIRGITEAFF
TRBJ2-2 TRBV3-1 NA NA TGTGCCAGCAGCCAAGATATTGGGAACACCGGGGAGCTGTTTTTT CASSQDIGNTGELFF